This T cell receptor beta chain was retrieved from a study of cytomegalovirus exposure and HLA in healthy donors (dated by TCRdb to 2016 to 2017). Study-level background: An earlier analysis of some 600 of the donors reported approximately 280 Gb of sequence data and 100 million to 120 million unique TCR beta sequences obtained from roughly 180 million T cells. An early release that covered around 590 HLA-typed donors contained 300 to 350 gigabases of sequencing data and approximately 85 million unique TCR sequences. Of the roughly 410 genotyped donors, over 80% were placed in the genetic ancestry cluster associated with self-reported Caucasian donors. The study aimed to test whether signatures of past pathogen exposure could be identified by cataloging public T cell receptors. The study profiled the T cell repertoires of under 700 subjects by immunosequencing and related them to cytomegalovirus serostatus. Besides the first cohort of roughly 640 subjects, a separate validation cohort made up of some 110 different subjects was used. The study combined high-throughput TCR immunosequencing, statistical association of individual TCRs with disease status, and machine learning to predict cytomegalovirus infection status. A later analysis re-examined previously published TCR beta repertoires from more than 600 donors and added high-resolution HLA genotyping to investigate patterns of TCR occurrence. The later analysis used no new phenotypic data to find candidate immune exposures, relying instead on TCR beta sequences and their occurrence across donors. An earlier analysis of around 640 of the donors used high-throughput TCR beta sequencing to judge whether each TCR beta V gene segment behaved as functional or pseudogenic. Donor age, sex, ethnicity and CMV serostatus were compiled alongside the repertoire data. A later genetic analysis took genome-wide SNP genotypes for about three fifths of the roughly 700 donors and used that subset as a discovery cohort. Every discovery cohort repertoire had been produced on one sequencing platform. Class I and class II HLA loci were covered by the typing at four-digit resolution. The number of donors typed differed by locus, with about 629-640 for A, B, C, DRB1 and DQB1, more than 500 for DQA1, about 610 for DPA1, and around 460 for DPB1. Because of strong linkage in the cohort, roughly 5 DR-DQ haplotypes were treated as single units for association and clustering. Across some 400 genotyped donors of the cohort, an average of roughly 250,000 unique TCR beta nucleotide sequences per donor were sequenced, and approximately 17% of those sequences were non-productive. Summary of the overall study and its limitations: An association between a missense DCLRE1C variant and V-gene and J-gene trimming of TCR beta chains was found in a later genetic analysis and replicated in an independent cohort. In an earlier analysis of around 600 of the donors, most TCR beta V segments appeared in productive rearrangements about 87% or about 30% of the time, broadly matching IMGT annotations. Cytomegalovirus status was reported to be diagnosed by the classifier with high specificity and sensitivity in both the original and validation cohorts. While some public TCRs were present in many individuals, most TCR sequences turned up only very rarely across donors. Seventeen rarely observed V segments, including chromosome 9 orphons, were excluded from the earlier analysis of some 590 of the donors because counts were too low. Because HLA typing was unavailable for some donors at each locus, only the typed subset was used in association tests. A later analysis found that HLA-associated TCR beta chains were more clonally expanded and had lower generation probabilities than equally common non-associated chains. A few of the identified cytomegalovirus-associated TCR beta chains were confirmed in vitro to be specific for cytomegalovirus antigens. A further reported finding was that TCR beta sequences accurately predicted the HLA-A and HLA-B alleles for most subjects in the first cohort. Sequencing depth was assumed to be roughly uniform across donors in the presence/absence analyses, though that assumption may not hold. According to a later analysis, TCR association rates differed among HLA loci, with DRB1 alleles showing the most associated TCRs and HLA-C alleles showing the fewest. At a false discovery rate of 0.05, a later analysis linked under 20,000 TCR beta sequences to specific HLA alleles. It was suggested by the authors that the approach could potentially be generalized to other disease states and immunological phenotypes. In a later analysis, several top co-occurrence clusters were reported to appear linked to parvovirus B19, influenza, CMV and Epstein-Barr virus. Correlated functional status among segregating V segments might be attributable to linkage disequilibrium, but an unknown experimental factor could not be ruled out. When HLA alleles, especially DR and DQ, strongly co-occurred, attributing TCR associations to individual alleles was difficult. A later analysis found that most CMV-associated TCR beta chains appeared HLA-restricted, with HLA associations seemingly driven largely by CMV exposure. A group of highly shared sequence variants was considered likely to be a technical artifact of the sequencing pipeline. The study gave a list of 150 to 200 TCR beta chains associated with cytomegalovirus. In a later genetic analysis, fewer N-insertions in productive TCRs were reported among donors in an Asian-associated ancestry cluster than the approximately 710-donor mean. Immune exposure information for the cohort was limited to CMV serostatus. Only TCR beta chains were sequenced in this cohort, and the absence of alpha or paired-chain data limited detectable features.

This clone was seen only a few times. Its antigen specificity is not known. The input lacks base qualities; no much larger clone sits a single base away. Library creation used the immunoSEQ multiplex PCR assay. For the multiplex PCR, a mixture combining 60 forward primers for TCR Vbeta segments and 13 reverse primers for TCR Jbeta segments was used. The CDR3 region of rearranged TCR beta genes was amplified from genomic DNA by a multiplex PCR assay. The Illumina HiSeq System was used to sequence the amplified TCR beta libraries as 87-base-pair reads. The authors' analysis ran thus. In a later analysis, some 80 million unique TCR beta chains were counted across the 650 to 700 repertoires, and roughly 11 million of these chains were shared by at least two donors. Raw reads were error-corrected and collapsed into unique sequences by a nearest-neighbor algorithm in which closely related sequences were merged to remove PCR and sequencing errors. V, D and J gene segments were assigned by aligning CDR3 sequences to IMGT reference sequences. Each retained sequence needed at least a six-nucleotide match to both a V gene segment and a J gene segment. A rearrangement counted as productive if the CDR3 had no stop codons and remained in frame with V and J, and every other rearrangement counted as non-productive. Following IMGT convention, CDR3 was defined as the stretch from the second conserved V-encoded cysteine to the conserved J-encoded phenylalanine. The earlier analysis of 550 to 650 of the donors excluded any sequence lacking an unambiguous match to a single V gene segment. An earlier analysis of a few hundred of the donors called V segments functional above 56.7% productive rearrangements and segregating when the between-donor standard deviation exceeded 5%. To diagnose cytomegalovirus status from the catalog of TCR beta chain sequences, a statistical classification framework was built. V and J gene assignment, in a later analysis, came from comparing TCR nucleotide sequences with IMGT/GENE-DB human TR gene sequences. The TCRdist pipeline was used in a later analysis to assign CDR3 sequences and most-parsimonious VDJ recombination scenarios. In a later analysis, every TCR beta chain was defined by the combination of its CDR3 amino acid sequence and its V-gene family, and reads without a unique V-gene family were dropped. To address suspected cross-contamination and a sequencing artifact, a later analysis removed over 500 highly shared, low-generation-probability nucleotide sequences. For each public chain, a later analysis derived a clonal expansion index from normalized ranks of inferred template counts within each repertoire. A later analysis computed generation probabilities with a VDJ recombination model fitted to out-of-frame rearrangements, and checked the results against IGoR. In a later analysis, hypergeometric tests were used to score TCR-TCR, TCR-HLA and TCR-CMV co-occurrence, with a repertoire-size bias correction applied to TCR pairs. False discovery rates were estimated in a later analysis by permuting HLA or CMV assignments 20 times. A later analysis grouped co-occurring TCRs with DBSCAN, adding TCRdist sequence similarity when clustering within HLA-allele-positive subsets. Repertoires with fewer than 30,000 or more than 120,000 public chains were left out of co-occurrence clustering, as were about five repertoires with anomalous nucleotide sharing. Here the immuneACCESS table is served through TCRdb, limited to in-frame sequences with V and J called. Missing clones are a known gap in these copies; in checked studies unresolved V genes cover under half, and the rest lacks a known reason. V, J and clone size are taken as reported in that table, and D and trimming were inferred from the DNA itself. In this sample the table shows about 160,000 clones, around 80% of which occur a single time. The ten largest clones take up 1% of the sample.

The cohort comprised some 700 healthy bone marrow donors. At the time of sampling, every cohort member was nominally healthy, though immune exposures that went unrecorded were likely present. The donor tested CMV seropositive and was one of the 289 seropositive cohort members. Every donor gave a peripheral blood sample, and the peripheral blood mononuclear cells from that sample were used for TCR beta sequencing. Genomic DNA was extracted from the blood cell samples with the Qiagen DNeasy Blood Extraction Kit. This TCR came from a woman aged 45-59 years in good health and CMV-seropositive. Material for sequencing was PBMCs.

In nucleotides, the sequence is TGTGCCAGCAGCTTAAAGGAAAACAGGATCGATAACTATGGCTACACCTTC. It translates to CASSLKENRIDNYGYTF. The rearranged chain carries TRBV7-3 and TRBJ1-2; TRBD1 is perhaps the D gene, given 5 matching bases. CDR1 and CDR2 are drawn from the germline V gene: SGHTA, FQGTGA. The CDR3 covers 17 residues, taking in both the cysteine and the phenylalanine. The only DNA kept is the CDR3, 51 bases in frame from the first base. Cut back by 1 base and 1 base, the V and J ends lie 16 bases apart.